The rows below give T cell receptor beta chains drawn from one sample of a study of blood T cells in healthy people across ages. TCRdb passed the 5' RACE reads through MiXCR, listing each CDR3 protein once. The table has approximately 810,000 distinct CDR3 sequences, around 26% seen once. Sequencing was done on a sample of blood. These receptors originate from a woman aged 80 or older in good health. Each CDR3 is given with its conserved first and last residue. D genes are given only for firm matches. Clone size is given for some rows only: seen once, a few or many times, or a class if the clone is expanded.

v_call: TRBV20-1
clone_size: many
d_call: TRBD2
j_call: TRBJ2-7
cdr3_nt: TGCAGTGCTAGCCCGACTAGCGGGGGTCGGTACGAGCAGTACTTC
cdr3_aa: CSASPTSGGRYEQYF

v_call: TRBV6-2/TRBV6-3
clone_size: -
d_call: TRBD1
j_call: TRBJ1-2
cdr3_nt: TGTGCCAGCACCCCGGGACAGGGGGCTCGTACCTATGGCTACACCTTC
cdr3_aa: CASTPGQGARTYGYTF

v_call: TRBV7-6
clone_size: -
d_call: -
j_call: TRBJ1-4
cdr3_nt: TGTGCCAGCAGCTTAGTCTTGGGGAGAGGGGATGAAAAACTGTTTTTT
cdr3_aa: CASSLVLGRGDEKLFF

v_call: TRBV27
clone_size: many
d_call: TRBD2
j_call: TRBJ2-1
cdr3_nt: TGTGCCAGCAGTTCGAGACTAGCTGGTGAGCAGTTCTTC
cdr3_aa: CASSSRLAGEQFF

v_call: TRBV6-2/TRBV6-3
clone_size: many
d_call: -
j_call: TRBJ2-3
cdr3_nt: TGTGCCAGCAGTTACCGGGGGTTGGCCCGCACAGATACGCAGTATTTT
cdr3_aa: CASSYRGLARTDTQYF

v_call: TRBV6-5
clone_size: -
d_call: TRBD1
j_call: TRBJ1-1
cdr3_nt: TGTGCCAGCAGTTACCCCCCAGGGGGGCTGAACACTGAAGCTTTCTTT
cdr3_aa: CASSYPPGGLNTEAFF

v_call: TRBV7-8
clone_size: few
d_call: -
j_call: TRBJ1-5
cdr3_nt: TGTGCCAGCAGCTCAAGAAAGGGCTATAGCAATCAGCCCCAGCATTTT
cdr3_aa: CASSSRKGYSNQPQHF

v_call: TRBV7-2
clone_size: few
d_call: -
j_call: TRBJ2-2
cdr3_nt: TGTGCCAGCAGCCCCAGGTCCTCCACCGGGGAGCTGTTTTTT
cdr3_aa: CASSPRSSTGELFF

v_call: TRBV7-2
clone_size: many
d_call: -
j_call: TRBJ2-3
cdr3_nt: TGTGCCAGCAGCTCCTCGGTTTCTCCGCAGTATTTT
cdr3_aa: CASSSSVSPQYF

v_call: TRBV20-1
clone_size: few
d_call: TRBD2
j_call: TRBJ2-7
cdr3_nt: TGCAGTGCTAGCGGGTTACTGATGACTAGCGGGGTTCCCTACGAGCAGTACTTC
cdr3_aa: CSASGLLMTSGVPYEQYF

v_call: TRBV5-5
clone_size: -
d_call: -
j_call: TRBJ1-1
cdr3_nt: TGTGCCAGCAGCCCAGTACTCCGGAGCTATCCTGAAGCTTTCTTT
cdr3_aa: CASSPVLRSYPEAFF

v_call: TRBV5-1
clone_size: many
d_call: -
j_call: TRBJ2-7
cdr3_nt: TGCGCCAGCAGCCCCGCTTCCCCGCGGGCTTATTATGCCTACGAGCAGTACTTC
cdr3_aa: CASSPASPRAYYAYEQYF

v_call: TRBV12-3/TRBV12-4
clone_size: -
d_call: -
j_call: TRBJ1-1
cdr3_nt: TGTGCCAGCAGTTTCGAAGGGACAAGGAACACTGAAGCTTTCTTT
cdr3_aa: CASSFEGTRNTEAFF

v_call: TRBV7-2
clone_size: many
d_call: -
j_call: TRBJ2-1
cdr3_nt: TGTGCCAGCAGCTACGGATTAAGGGTCAGCTCCTACAATGAGCAGTTCTTC
cdr3_aa: CASSYGLRVSSYNEQFF

v_call: TRBV2
clone_size: few
d_call: TRBD1
j_call: TRBJ1-4
cdr3_nt: TGTGCCAGCAGTGAAGCCCGGACAGGGGTTTGGGAAAAACTGTTTTTT
cdr3_aa: CASSEARTGVWEKLFF

v_call: TRBV6-5
clone_size: many
d_call: -
j_call: TRBJ1-5
cdr3_nt: TGTGCCAGCAAACGTTTTCTGCAGGGCAATCAGCCCCAGCATTTT
cdr3_aa: CASKRFLQGNQPQHF

v_call: TRBV5-5
clone_size: few
d_call: TRBD1
j_call: TRBJ1-5
cdr3_nt: TGTGCCGGCAGCTTGGGACAGGTTAATCAGCCCCAGCATTTT
cdr3_aa: CAGSLGQVNQPQHF

v_call: TRBV6-2/TRBV6-3
clone_size: -
d_call: TRBD2
j_call: TRBJ2-5
cdr3_nt: TGTGCCAGCAGCCCCGGGACAGCGGGAGGAGAGACCCAGTACTTC
cdr3_aa: CASSPGTAGGETQYF

v_call: TRBV9
clone_size: many
d_call: -
j_call: TRBJ2-3
cdr3_nt: TGTGCCAGCAGCGTAGCTATGGAGGTAGATACGCAGTATTTT
cdr3_aa: CASSVAMEVDTQYF

v_call: TRBV29-1
clone_size: -
d_call: -
j_call: TRBJ2-2
cdr3_nt: TGCAGCGTTGAAGTCACTAGCTGGCAAGTGCCCGGGGAGCTGTTTTTT
cdr3_aa: CSVEVTSWQVPGELFF

v_call: TRBV12-3/TRBV12-4
clone_size: -
d_call: -
j_call: TRBJ2-3
cdr3_nt: TGTGCCAGCAGTCAATACAGGACGAGAACAGATATGCAGTATTTT
cdr3_aa: CASSQYRTRTDMQYF

v_call: TRBV6-2/TRBV6-3
clone_size: -
d_call: TRBD2
j_call: TRBJ2-1
cdr3_nt: TGTGCCAGCAGTCGGCCACCGACTAGCTTCTCCTACAATGAGCAGTTCTTC
cdr3_aa: CASSRPPTSFSYNEQFF

v_call: TRBV29-1
clone_size: many
d_call: -
j_call: TRBJ1-2
cdr3_nt: TGCAGCGTCCCCGAGCCAAACTATGGCTACACCTTC
cdr3_aa: CSVPEPNYGYTF

v_call: TRBV6-6
clone_size: few
d_call: TRBD1
j_call: TRBJ1-4
cdr3_nt: TGTGCCAGCTGCGTGAGGACAGGGTCATTTGAAAAACTGTTTTTT
cdr3_aa: CASCVRTGSFEKLFF

v_call: TRBV4-3
clone_size: -
d_call: TRBD2
j_call: TRBJ2-4
cdr3_nt: TGCGCCAGCAGCCAAGGAGGACTAGCGGGGGGTACGAAAAACATTCAGTACTTC
cdr3_aa: CASSQGGLAGGTKNIQYF

v_call: TRBV7-2
clone_size: few
d_call: TRBD1
j_call: TRBJ1-6
cdr3_nt: TGTGCCAGCAGCCAGGACAGGGCCTATTCACCCCTCCACTTT
cdr3_aa: CASSQDRAYSPLHF

v_call: TRBV4-2
clone_size: -
d_call: -
j_call: TRBJ2-7
cdr3_nt: TGTGCCAGCAGCCAACCCCCAGGGTCCTCCTACGAGCAGTACTTC
cdr3_aa: CASSQPPGSSYEQYF

v_call: TRBV13
clone_size: many
d_call: TRBD1
j_call: TRBJ2-3
cdr3_nt: TGTGCCAGCAGCTTGGGACATCTGACAGGGTACACAGATACGCAGTATTTT
cdr3_aa: CASSLGHLTGYTDTQYF

v_call: TRBV7-9
clone_size: -
d_call: TRBD2
j_call: TRBJ2-5
cdr3_nt: TGTGCCAGCAGCTTACTAGCGGGGGCCGGTTTAGCAGGTGGAGAGACCCAGTACTTC
cdr3_aa: CASSLLAGAGLAGGETQYF

v_call: TRBV11-3
clone_size: many
d_call: TRBD1
j_call: TRBJ2-1
cdr3_nt: TGTGCCAGCAGCTTACGGGGACAGGGGGCGAGTGAGCAGTTCTTC
cdr3_aa: CASSLRGQGASEQFF

v_call: TRBV7-2
clone_size: many
d_call: -
j_call: TRBJ1-2
cdr3_nt: TGTGCCAGCAGCCCTAAAGGTGGCGGGTCTAACTATGGCTACACCTTC
cdr3_aa: CASSPKGGGSNYGYTF

v_call: TRBV25-1
clone_size: many
d_call: TRBD1
j_call: TRBJ1-6
cdr3_nt: TGTGCCAGCGGGGGACAGGGGAATTCACCCCTCCACTTT
cdr3_aa: CASGGQGNSPLHF

v_call: TRBV7-9
clone_size: many
d_call: -
j_call: TRBJ2-7
cdr3_nt: TGTGCCAGCAGCTTCGCCCGCGACAGGACCTACGAGCAGTACTTC
cdr3_aa: CASSFARDRTYEQYF

v_call: TRBV28
clone_size: -
d_call: -
j_call: TRBJ2-7
cdr3_nt: TGTGCCAGCAGTTTCAGGGTTAGCTCCTACGAGCAGTACTTC
cdr3_aa: CASSFRVSSYEQYF

v_call: TRBV6-1
clone_size: many
d_call: -
j_call: TRBJ1-2
cdr3_nt: TGTGCCAGCAGCCGGACAGAGTCTGGCTACACCTTC
cdr3_aa: CASSRTESGYTF

v_call: TRBV3-1
clone_size: -
d_call: TRBD1
j_call: TRBJ1-6
cdr3_nt: TGTGCCAGCAGCCCCCAGGGGGGGGCCTATTCACCCCACCACTTT
cdr3_aa: CASSPQGGAYSPHHF

v_call: TRBV7-6
clone_size: -
d_call: -
j_call: TRBJ2-3
cdr3_nt: TGTGCTAGCAGCTTGTATCCGGATCCAGATACGCAGTATTTT
cdr3_aa: CASSLYPDPDTQYF

v_call: TRBV7-2
clone_size: -
d_call: -
j_call: TRBJ1-6
cdr3_nt: TGTGCCAGCAGCTTTCACGTCCCACCCCTCCACTTT
cdr3_aa: CASSFHVPPLHF

v_call: TRBV6-6
clone_size: many
d_call: -
j_call: TRBJ2-7
cdr3_nt: TGTGCCAGCAGTGGTCATTCAAGCAAGCAGTACTTC
cdr3_aa: CASSGHSSKQYF

v_call: TRBV6-2/TRBV6-3
clone_size: many
d_call: TRBD1
j_call: TRBJ2-7
cdr3_nt: TGTGCCAGCAGACAGACCGGGACAGGGCACTACGAGCAGTACTTC
cdr3_aa: CASRQTGTGHYEQYF

v_call: TRBV10-3
clone_size: many
d_call: -
j_call: TRBJ2-1
cdr3_nt: TGTGCCATCTCAGGCTCCTACAATGAGCAGTTCTTC
cdr3_aa: CAISGSYNEQFF

v_call: TRBV3-1
clone_size: many
d_call: TRBD1
j_call: TRBJ2-3
cdr3_nt: TGTGCCAGCAGCTTGACAGGGGGCTTTGCAGATACGCAGTATTTT
cdr3_aa: CASSLTGGFADTQYF

v_call: TRBV4-2
clone_size: -
d_call: -
j_call: TRBJ2-7
cdr3_nt: TGTGCCAGCAGCCAAAATAAGATTCGAGAGACCCGGTACTTC
cdr3_aa: CASSQNKIRETRYF

v_call: TRBV12-3/TRBV12-4
clone_size: -
d_call: TRBD1
j_call: TRBJ1-5
cdr3_nt: TGTGCCAGCAGCCCCGGGACAGGAGTCTTGAGCAATCAGCCCCAGCATTTT
cdr3_aa: CASSPGTGVLSNQPQHF

v_call: TRBV7-9
clone_size: -
d_call: -
j_call: TRBJ1-1
cdr3_nt: TGTGCCAGCAGCTTCGGACAGACAGGTGCTTTCTTT
cdr3_aa: CASSFGQTGAFF

v_call: TRBV5-1
clone_size: many
d_call: -
j_call: TRBJ2-7
cdr3_nt: TGCGCCAGCAGCCCAACGACCCAGGAGGTCCACGAGCAGTACTTC
cdr3_aa: CASSPTTQEVHEQYF

v_call: TRBV18
clone_size: few
d_call: -
j_call: TRBJ2-3
cdr3_nt: TGTGCCAGCTCACCAAGGACAGTTTTCACAGATACGCAGTATTTT
cdr3_aa: CASSPRTVFTDTQYF

v_call: TRBV9
clone_size: few
d_call: TRBD1
j_call: TRBJ1-5
cdr3_nt: TGTGCCAGCAGCGTAGGACAGGGGCCGAGCAATCAGCCCCAGCATTTT
cdr3_aa: CASSVGQGPSNQPQHF

v_call: TRBV20-1
clone_size: many
d_call: TRBD1
j_call: TRBJ2-5
cdr3_nt: TGCAGTGCTAGTTTACCCGGGACAGTGGGCGAGACCCAGTACTTC
cdr3_aa: CSASLPGTVGETQYF

v_call: TRBV5-4
clone_size: -
d_call: -
j_call: TRBJ1-2
cdr3_nt: TGTGCCAGCAGCACCCAGAGCTATGGCTACACCTTC
cdr3_aa: CASSTQSYGYTF

v_call: TRBV7-2
clone_size: few
d_call: -
j_call: TRBJ1-5
cdr3_nt: TGTGCCAGCAGCTTAGAAATGGGGCGGGGCAATCAGCCCCAGCATTTT
cdr3_aa: CASSLEMGRGNQPQHF

v_call: TRBV20-1
clone_size: -
d_call: TRBD1
j_call: TRBJ1-6
cdr3_nt: TGCAGTGCCAAGGGGACAGGGCATTCACCCCTCCACTTT
cdr3_aa: CSAKGTGHSPLHF

v_call: TRBV4-1
clone_size: -
d_call: -
j_call: TRBJ2-3
cdr3_nt: TGCGCCAGCAGCAAAGATCCGGGAGATACGCAGTATTTT
cdr3_aa: CASSKDPGDTQYF

v_call: TRBV7-2
clone_size: many
d_call: -
j_call: TRBJ2-3
cdr3_nt: TGTGCCAGCAGCTTGCCCCAGGGGCTCGCAGATACGCAGTATTTT
cdr3_aa: CASSLPQGLADTQYF

v_call: TRBV5-1
clone_size: few
d_call: -
j_call: TRBJ1-5
cdr3_nt: TGCGCCAGCAGTCCTGGAGCAGACCCTTATAGCAATCAGCCCCAGCATTTT
cdr3_aa: CASSPGADPYSNQPQHF

v_call: TRBV5-1
clone_size: few
d_call: -
j_call: TRBJ2-7
cdr3_nt: TGCGCCAGCAGGGAGGGGGGGGTGAACAATGAGCAGTACTTC
cdr3_aa: CASREGGVNNEQYF

v_call: TRBV4-3
clone_size: many
d_call: -
j_call: TRBJ2-3
cdr3_nt: TGCGCCAGCAGCCAAGATTCCACTGGAGGAGGCACAGATACGCAGTATTTT
cdr3_aa: CASSQDSTGGGTDTQYF